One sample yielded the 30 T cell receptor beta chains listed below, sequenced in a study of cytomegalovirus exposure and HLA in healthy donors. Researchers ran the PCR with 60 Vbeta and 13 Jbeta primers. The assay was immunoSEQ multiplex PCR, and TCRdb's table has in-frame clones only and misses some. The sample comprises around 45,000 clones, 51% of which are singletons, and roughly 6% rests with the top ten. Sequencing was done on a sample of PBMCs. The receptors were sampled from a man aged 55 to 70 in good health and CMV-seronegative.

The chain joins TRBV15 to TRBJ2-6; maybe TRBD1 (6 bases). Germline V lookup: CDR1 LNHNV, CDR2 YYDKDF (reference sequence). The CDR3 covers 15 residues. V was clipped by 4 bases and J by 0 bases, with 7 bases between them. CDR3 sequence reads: CATSTGASGANVLTF. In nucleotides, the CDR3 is TGTGCCACCAGCACAGGGGCCTCTGGGGCCAACGTCCTGACTTTC.

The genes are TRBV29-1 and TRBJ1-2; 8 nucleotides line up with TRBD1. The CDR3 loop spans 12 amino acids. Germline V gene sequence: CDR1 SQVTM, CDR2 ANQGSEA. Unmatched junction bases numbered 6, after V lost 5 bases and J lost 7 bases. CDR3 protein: CSVFSGGFGYTF. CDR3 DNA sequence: TGCAGCGTTTTCTCAGGGGGCTTTGGCTACACCTTC. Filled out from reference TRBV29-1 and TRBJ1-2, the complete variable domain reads SAVISQKPSRDICQRGTSLTIQCQVDSQVTMMFWYRQQPGQSLTLIATANQGSEATYESGFVIDKFPISRPNLTFSTLTVSNMSPEDSSIYLCSVFSGGFGYTFGSGTRLTVV.

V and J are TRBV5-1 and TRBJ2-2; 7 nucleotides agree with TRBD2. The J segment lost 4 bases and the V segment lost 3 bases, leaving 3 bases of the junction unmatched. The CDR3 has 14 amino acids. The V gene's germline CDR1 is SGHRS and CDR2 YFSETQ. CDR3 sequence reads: CASSWTRATGELFF. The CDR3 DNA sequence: TGCGCCAGCAGCTGGACTAGGGCCACCGGGGAGCTGTTTTTT.

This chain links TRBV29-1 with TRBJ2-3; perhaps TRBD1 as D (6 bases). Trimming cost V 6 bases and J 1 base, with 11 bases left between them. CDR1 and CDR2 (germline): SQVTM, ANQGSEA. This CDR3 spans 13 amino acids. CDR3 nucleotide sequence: TGCAGCGTACAGGGACGGGGCACAGATACGCAGTATTTT. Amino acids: CSVQGRGTDTQYF.

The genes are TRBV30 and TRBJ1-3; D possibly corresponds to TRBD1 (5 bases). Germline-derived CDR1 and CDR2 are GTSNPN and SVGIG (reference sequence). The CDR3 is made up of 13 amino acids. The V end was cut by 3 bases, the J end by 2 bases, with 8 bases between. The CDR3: CAWRGGPGNTIYF. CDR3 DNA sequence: TGTGCCTGGAGGGGGGGTCCTGGAAACACCATATATTTT.

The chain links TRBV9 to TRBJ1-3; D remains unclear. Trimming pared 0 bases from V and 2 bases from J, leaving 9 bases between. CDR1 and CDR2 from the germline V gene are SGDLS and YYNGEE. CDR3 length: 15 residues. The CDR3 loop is CASSVVAAAGNTIYF. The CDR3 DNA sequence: TGTGCCAGCAGCGTAGTGGCTGCTGCTGGAAACACCATATATTTT.

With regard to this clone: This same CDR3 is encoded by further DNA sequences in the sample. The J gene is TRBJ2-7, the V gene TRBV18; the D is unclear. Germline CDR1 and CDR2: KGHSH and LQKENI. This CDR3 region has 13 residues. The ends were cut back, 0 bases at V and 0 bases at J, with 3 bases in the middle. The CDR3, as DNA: TGTGCCAGCTCACCACCGAGCTCCTACGAGCAGTACTTC. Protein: CASSPPSSYEQYF.

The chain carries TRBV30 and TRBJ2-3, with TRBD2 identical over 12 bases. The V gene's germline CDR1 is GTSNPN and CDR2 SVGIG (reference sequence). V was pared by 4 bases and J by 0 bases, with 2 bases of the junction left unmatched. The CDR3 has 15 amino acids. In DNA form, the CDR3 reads TGTGCCTGGAAGACTAGCGGGAGAAGCACAGATACGCAGTATTTT. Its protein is CAWKTSGRSTDTQYF.

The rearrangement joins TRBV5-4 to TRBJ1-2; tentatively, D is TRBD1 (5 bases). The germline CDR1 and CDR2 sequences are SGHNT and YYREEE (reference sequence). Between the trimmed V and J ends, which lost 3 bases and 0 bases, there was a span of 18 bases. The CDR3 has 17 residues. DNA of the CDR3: TGTGCCAGCAGCTCGGCCCGACAGCTACTGACTAACTATGGCTACACCTTC. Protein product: CASSSARQLLTNYGYTF.

The CDR3 reads CASSLGSSGSEKLFF. The CDR3 DNA follows: TGCGCCAGCAGCTTGGGGTCCAGTGGGAGTGAAAAACTGTTTTTT. The rearrangement links TRBV5-1 to TRBJ1-4; D is ambiguous. This CDR3 region has 15 residues. Germline CDR1 SGHRS, CDR2 YFSETQ. V was cut by 0 bases and J by 7 bases, with 13 bases left in between.

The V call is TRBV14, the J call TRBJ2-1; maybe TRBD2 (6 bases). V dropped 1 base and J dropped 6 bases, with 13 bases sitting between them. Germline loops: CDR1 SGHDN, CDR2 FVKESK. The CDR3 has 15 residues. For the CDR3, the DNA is TGTGCCAGCAGCCAAGTCCGGGACTCGTTCAATGAGCAGTTCTTC. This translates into CASSQVRDSFNEQFF.

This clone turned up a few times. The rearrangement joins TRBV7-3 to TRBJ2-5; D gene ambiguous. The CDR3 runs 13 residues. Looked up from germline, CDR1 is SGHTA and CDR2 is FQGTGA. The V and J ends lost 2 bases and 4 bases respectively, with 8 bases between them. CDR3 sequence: CASSLSGRETQYF. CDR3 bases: TGTGCCAGCAGCTTATCAGGCCGAGAGACCCAGTACTTC.

CDR3 region: CASTPGADRGYGYTF. The CDR3 DNA sequence: TGTGCCAGCACCCCCGGGGCGGACAGGGGATATGGCTACACCTTC. J is TRBJ1-2 and V is TRBV2; 9 nucleotides line up with TRBD1. The germline V gene has CDR1 SNHLY and CDR2 FYNNEI. The J segment lost 5 bases and the V segment lost 7 bases, leaving 11 bases of the junction unmatched. The CDR3 covers 15 residues. The whole variable domain, filled in from reference TRBV2 and TRBJ1-2, reads EPEVTQTPSHQVTQMGQEVILRCVPISNHLYFYWYRQILGQKVEFLVSFYNNEISEKSEIFDDQFSVERPDGSNFTLKIRSTKLEDSAMYFCASTPGADRGYGYTFGSGTRLTVV.

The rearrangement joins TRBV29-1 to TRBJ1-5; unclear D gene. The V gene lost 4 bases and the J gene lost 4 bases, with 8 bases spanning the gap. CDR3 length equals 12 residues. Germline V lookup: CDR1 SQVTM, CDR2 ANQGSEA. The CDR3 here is CSVVSGNQPQHF. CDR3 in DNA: TGCAGCGTTGTATCGGGGAATCAGCCCCAGCATTTT. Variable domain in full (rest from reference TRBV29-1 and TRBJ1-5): SAVISQKPSRDICQRGTSLTIQCQVDSQVTMMFWYRQQPGQSLTLIATANQGSEATYESGFVIDKFPISRPNLTFSTLTVSNMSPEDSSIYLCSVVSGNQPQHFGDGTRLSIL.

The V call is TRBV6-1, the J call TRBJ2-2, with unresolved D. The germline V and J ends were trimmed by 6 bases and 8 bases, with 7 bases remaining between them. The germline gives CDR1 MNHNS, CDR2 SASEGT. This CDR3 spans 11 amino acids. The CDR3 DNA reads TGTGCCAGCAGATCCTCTGGGGAGCTGTTTTTT. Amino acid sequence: CASRSSGELFF.

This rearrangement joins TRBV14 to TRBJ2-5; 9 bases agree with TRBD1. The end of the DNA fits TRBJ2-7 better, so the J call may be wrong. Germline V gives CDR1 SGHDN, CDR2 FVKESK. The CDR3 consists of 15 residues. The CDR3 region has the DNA TGTGCCAGCAGCCGGTCGGGACAGGGATCGTACGAGCAGTACTTC. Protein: CASSRSGQGSYEQYF.

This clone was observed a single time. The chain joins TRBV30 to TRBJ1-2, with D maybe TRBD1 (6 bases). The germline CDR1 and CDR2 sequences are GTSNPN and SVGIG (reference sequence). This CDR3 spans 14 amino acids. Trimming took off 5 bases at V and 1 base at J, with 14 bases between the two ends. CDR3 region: CAWSRGGSNYGYTF. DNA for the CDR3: TGTGCCTGGTCCAGAGGGGGAAGTAACTATGGCTACACCTTC.

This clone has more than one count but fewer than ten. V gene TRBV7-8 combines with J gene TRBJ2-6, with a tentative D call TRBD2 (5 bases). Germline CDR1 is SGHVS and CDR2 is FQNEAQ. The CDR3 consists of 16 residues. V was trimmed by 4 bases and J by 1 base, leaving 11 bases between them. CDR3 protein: CASSSGRDSGANVLTF. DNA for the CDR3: TGTGCCAGCAGCTCTGGACGGGATTCTGGGGCCAACGTCCTGACTTTC.

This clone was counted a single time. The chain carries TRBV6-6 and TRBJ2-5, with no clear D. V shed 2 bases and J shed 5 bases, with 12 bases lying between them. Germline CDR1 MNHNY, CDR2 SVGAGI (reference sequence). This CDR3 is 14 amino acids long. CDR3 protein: CASSYERRGETQYF. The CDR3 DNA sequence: TGTGCCAGCAGTTACGAACGGAGAGGCGAGACCCAGTACTTC.

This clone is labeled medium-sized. Here the CDR3 DNA reads TGCGCCAGCAGCCAAGATCGGGGAAACGAGCAGTACTTC. Translating it yields CASSQDRGNEQYF. The V gene is TRBV4-1, the J gene TRBJ2-7, with D possibly being TRBD2 (5 bases). The germline V gene encodes CDR1 MGHRA and CDR2 YSYEKL. The CDR3 is 13 amino acids. Deletions cut 0 bases from V and 5 bases from J, with 8 bases between.

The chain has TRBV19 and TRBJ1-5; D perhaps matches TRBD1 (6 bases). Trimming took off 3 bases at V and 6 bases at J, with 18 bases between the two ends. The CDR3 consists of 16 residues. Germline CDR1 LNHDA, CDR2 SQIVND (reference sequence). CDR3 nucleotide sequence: TGTGCCAGTAGTATTTCGGGGCAGGGGTACGGTCAGCCCCAGCATTTT. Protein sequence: CASSISGQGYGQPQHF.

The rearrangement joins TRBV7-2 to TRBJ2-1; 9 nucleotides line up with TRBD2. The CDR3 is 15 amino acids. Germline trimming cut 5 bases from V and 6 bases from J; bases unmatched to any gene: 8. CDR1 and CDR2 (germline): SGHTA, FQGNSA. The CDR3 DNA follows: TGTGCCAGCAGCACCGAGGGCGGGAGGGCCAATGAGCAGTTCTTC. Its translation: CASSTEGGRANEQFF. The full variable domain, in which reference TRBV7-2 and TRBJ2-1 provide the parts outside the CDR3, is GAGVSQSPSNKVTEKGKDVELRCDPISGHTALYWYRQSLGQGLEFLIYFQGNSAPDKSGLPSDRFSAERTGGSVSTLTIQRTQQEDSAVYLCASSTEGGRANEQFFGPGTRLTVL.

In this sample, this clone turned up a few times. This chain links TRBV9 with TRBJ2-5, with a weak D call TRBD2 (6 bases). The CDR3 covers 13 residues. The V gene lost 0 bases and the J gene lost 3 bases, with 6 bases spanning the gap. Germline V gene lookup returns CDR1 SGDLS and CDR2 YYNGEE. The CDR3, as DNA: TGTGCCAGCAGCGTAGGGAGGGAAGAGACCCAGTACTTC. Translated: CASSVGREETQYF.

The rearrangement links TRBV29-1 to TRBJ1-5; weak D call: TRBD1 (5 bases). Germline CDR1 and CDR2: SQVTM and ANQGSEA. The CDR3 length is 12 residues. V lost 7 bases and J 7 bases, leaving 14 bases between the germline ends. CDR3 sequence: CSAGAGGQPQHF. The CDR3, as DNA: TGCAGCGCTGGGGCGGGAGGGCAGCCCCAGCATTTT.

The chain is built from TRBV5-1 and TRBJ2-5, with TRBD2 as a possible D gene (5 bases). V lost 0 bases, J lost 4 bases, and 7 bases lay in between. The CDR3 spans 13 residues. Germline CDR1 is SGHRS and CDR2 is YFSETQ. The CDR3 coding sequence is TGCGCCAGCAGCTTGGGACGGGGAGAGACCCAGTACTTC. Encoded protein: CASSLGRGETQYF.

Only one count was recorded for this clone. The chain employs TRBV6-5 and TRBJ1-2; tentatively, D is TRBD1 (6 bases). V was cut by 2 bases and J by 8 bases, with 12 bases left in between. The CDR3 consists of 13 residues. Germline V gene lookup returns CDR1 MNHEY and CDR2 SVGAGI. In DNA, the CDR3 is TGTGCCAGCAGTTACGAAGGGGGAAGAGGCTACACCTTC. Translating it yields CASSYEGGRGYTF.

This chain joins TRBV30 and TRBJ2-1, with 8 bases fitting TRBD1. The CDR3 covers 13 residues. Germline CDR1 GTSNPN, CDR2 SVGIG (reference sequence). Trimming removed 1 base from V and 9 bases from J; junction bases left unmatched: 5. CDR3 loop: CAWSGQGRGEQFF. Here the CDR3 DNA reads TGTGCCTGGAGTGGACAGGGGAGAGGTGAGCAGTTCTTC.

CDR3 protein: CASSFDQGAGQPQHF. The CDR3 DNA sequence: TGTGCCAGCAGCTTCGACCAGGGGGCAGGTCAGCCCCAGCATTTT. The rearrangement uses TRBV7-2 and TRBJ1-5, with TRBD1 identical over 8 bases. The V and J ends lost 3 bases and 6 bases, in that order; junction bases with no gene match: 7. The CDR3 is 15 residues long. Germline-derived CDR1 and CDR2 are SGHTA and FQGNSA. Using reference TRBV7-2 and TRBJ1-5 for the parts outside the CDR3, the full variable domain is GAGVSQSPSNKVTEKGKDVELRCDPISGHTALYWYRQSLGQGLEFLIYFQGNSAPDKSGLPSDRFSAERTGGSVSTLTIQRTQQEDSAVYLCASSFDQGAGQPQHFGDGTRLSIL.

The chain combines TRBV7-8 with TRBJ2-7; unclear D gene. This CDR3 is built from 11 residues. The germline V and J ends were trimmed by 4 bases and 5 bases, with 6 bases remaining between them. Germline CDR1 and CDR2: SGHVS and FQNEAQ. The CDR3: CASSSPNEQYF. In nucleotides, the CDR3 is TGTGCCAGCAGCTCCCCCAACGAGCAGTACTTC.

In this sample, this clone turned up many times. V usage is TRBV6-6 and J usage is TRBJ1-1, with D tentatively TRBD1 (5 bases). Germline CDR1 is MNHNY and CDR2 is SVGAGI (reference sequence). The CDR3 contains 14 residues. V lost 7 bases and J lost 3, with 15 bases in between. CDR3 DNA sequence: TGTGCCAGCAAAGCAAGACAGCGAGACACTGAAGCTTTCTTT. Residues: CASKARQRDTEAFF.